Below, 28 T cell receptor beta chains from the same sample are listed, as sequenced in a study of human T cells and chemical hapten exposure. Time point here: pre-sensitization, week 0. Treatment reported: therapeutic diphenylcyclopropenone sensitization with weekly scalp DPC. From the RACE reads, TCRdb called clonotypes with MiXCR, one entry per CDR3 protein. Of some 300,000 distinct CDR3 sequences listed, 4.5% to 7% are singletons. Sequenced material: whole blood, taken in connection with sensitization to the hapten diphenylcyclopropenone (DPC). These receptors were obtained from a woman aged 18-29 years with alopecia areata. Some clones in this sample may be carry-over from other donors' samples.

This clonotype occurred many times. The rearrangement joins TRBV20-1 to TRBJ1-1; D is ambiguous. The CDR3 runs 10 residues. V was shortened by 6 bases and J by 1 base, with 3 bases between the two germline ends. CDR1 is DFQATT, CDR2 SNEGSKA, per germline (reference sequence). This CDR3 reads CSATNTEAFF. The CDR3 nucleotides are TGCAGTGCAACGAACACTGAAGCTTTCTTT.

This clonotype came up many times. This chain connects TRBV2 to TRBJ2-7, with a weak D call TRBD2 (6 bases). The CDR3 has 12 residues. Germline CDR1 and CDR2: SNHLY and FYNNEI. Deletions cut 6 bases from V and 5 bases from J, with 11 bases between. Here the CDR3 DNA reads TGTGCCAGCAGGGCTAGCGCCCACGAGCAGTACTTC. Its translation: CASRASAHEQYF.

V usage is TRBV3-1 and J usage is TRBJ2-7; the D gene is possibly TRBD1 (5 bases). The CDR3 has 13 residues. The V end was cut by 3 bases, the J end by 7 bases, with 13 bases between. The V gene's germline CDR1 is LGHDT and CDR2 YNNKEL (reference sequence). The CDR3 DNA is TGTGCCAGCAGCCAGGCAGGGTCGTATGAGCAGTACTTC. Translation: CASSQAGSYEQYF.

This sequence joins TRBV6-6 and TRBJ1-2; D possibly corresponds to TRBD1 (6 bases). The CDR3 length is 14 residues. Trimming took off 3 bases at V and 8 bases at J, with 16 bases between the two ends. The germline CDR1 and CDR2 sequences are MNHNY and SVGAGI (reference sequence). The CDR3 bases are TGTGCCAGCAGTTATGATACAGGGTCGGCCGGCTACACCTTC. Protein product: CASSYDTGSAGYTF.

This clonotype was seen ten or more times. The chain has TRBV25-1 and TRBJ1-6; the D is unclear. Trimming pared 5 bases from V and 8 bases from J, leaving 22 bases between. From germline, CDR1 is MGHDK and CDR2 SYGVNS. This CDR3 is 17 amino acids long. The CDR3, as DNA: TGTGCCAGCAGTAGGCTGGTGTCGGGCAGTGGGCATTCACCCCTCCACTTT. Translated: CASSRLVSGSGHSPLHF.

This clonotype has only a few counts. The chain links TRBV5-1 to TRBJ2-7, with TRBD1 matching 9 bases. The CDR3 has 15 residues. V shed 4 bases, J shed 5 bases, and the junction held 10 bases outside the gene matches. The V gene's germline CDR1 is SGHRS and CDR2 YFSETQ. DNA of the CDR3: TGCGCCAGCAGCCAGATGCCTACAGGGGGCAACGAGCAGTACTTC. It codes for CASSQMPTGGNEQYF.

This clonotype occurred many times. CDR3 sequence reads: CASGQHTTITQYF. Written as DNA, the CDR3 is TGTGCCAGCGGCCAACACACGACGATTACGCAGTATTTT. The chain carries TRBV7-2 and TRBJ2-3, with unresolved D. V lost 8 bases, J lost 8 bases, and 17 bases lay in between. Germline CDR1 is SGHTA and CDR2 is FQGNSA. CDR3 length equals 13 residues.

This clonotype has ten or more counts. This chain connects TRBV18 to TRBJ1-1, with D possibly TRBD1 on 6 matching bases. The V and J ends lost 2 bases and 3 bases respectively, with 10 bases between them. The CDR3 runs to 14 residues. CDR1 KGHSH and CDR2 LQKENI come from the germline V gene. The CDR3 sequence is CASSPAGAHTEAFF. For the CDR3, the DNA is TGTGCCAGCTCACCAGCGGGGGCGCACACTGAAGCTTTCTTT.

Only a few counts were recorded for this clonotype. The rearrangement joins TRBV7-2 to TRBJ1-6; D unclear. Trimming left V 0 bases short and J 7 bases short, with 7 bases between. The CDR3 is 14 amino acids. Germline V lookup: CDR1 SGHTA, CDR2 FQGNSA. The CDR3 DNA reads as TGTGCCAGCAGCTTAGCAGGGATGAATTCACCCCTCCACTTT. It codes for CASSLAGMNSPLHF.

Only a few counts were recorded for this clonotype. The chain employs TRBV28 and TRBJ2-3; 10 positions agree with TRBD2. The germline CDR1 and CDR2 sequences are MDHEN and SYDVKM. This CDR3 is built from 16 residues. Trimming at V came to 10 bases and at J to 8 bases, leaving 18 bases not matched to a gene. The CDR3 is CANSRSGLADFGTQYF. In DNA form, the CDR3 reads TGTGCCAACTCCCGATCCGGACTAGCGGATTTTGGTACGCAGTATTTT.

This clonotype was seen repeatedly, ten times or more. V gene TRBV7-9 combines with J gene TRBJ2-4; D might be TRBD1 (6 bases). V lost 4 bases to trimming and J lost 5 bases, with 12 bases between them. The CDR3 runs 14 residues. The germline CDR1 and CDR2 sequences are SEHNR and FQNEAQ (reference sequence). The CDR3 protein is CASSSLSGENIQYF. Here the CDR3 DNA reads TGTGCCAGCAGCTCACTATCAGGGGAAAACATTCAGTACTTC.

In its sample, this clonotype was seen many times. The chain uses TRBV28 and TRBJ2-3; D uncertain. Trimming shortened V by 6 bases and J by 7 bases, and 8 bases separated the two germline ends. The CDR3 length is 11 residues. CDR1 and CDR2 from the germline V gene are MDHEN and SYDVKM. CDR3 nucleotides: TGTGCCAGCAGGTCGAGTTATACGCAGTATTTT. Its protein is CASRSSYTQYF.

This clonotype was observed many times. J is TRBJ1-2 and V is TRBV6-5, with a weak D call TRBD1 (6 bases). Trimming left V 7 bases short and J 8 bases short, with 17 bases between. The germline CDR1 and CDR2 sequences are MNHEY and SVGAGI. This CDR3 is 13 amino acids long. CDR3 bases: TGTGCCAGCACCCGAGGGGGGGCTGGAGGCTACACCTTC. As protein: CASTRGGAGGYTF.

V gene TRBV14 combines with J gene TRBJ1-2, with no clear D. V lost 5 bases and J 8 bases, leaving 18 bases between the germline ends. The CDR3 spans 14 residues. Germline V gene data show CDR1 as SGHDN and CDR2 as FVKESK. The CDR3 sequence is CASSERRTLEGYTF. The CDR3 bases are TGTGCCAGCAGCGAGCGAAGGACCCTCGAGGGCTACACCTTC.

This clonotype was seen more than once but under ten times. This chain uses TRBV5-1 with TRBJ2-5; D is unclear. Trimming pared 1 base from V and 7 bases from J, leaving 8 bases between. Germline V gives CDR1 SGHRS, CDR2 YFSETQ. The CDR3 totals 12 residues. The CDR3: CASSLRFGTQYF. CDR3 bases: TGCGCCAGCAGCTTGAGGTTTGGGACCCAGTACTTC.

Ten or more counts support this clonotype. The chain combines TRBV12-3 or TRBV12-4 with TRBJ2-5, with D unresolved. Between the trimmed V and J ends, which lost 6 bases and 3 bases, there was a span of 5 bases. This CDR3 region has 11 residues. CDR3 protein: CASSPKETQYF. CDR3 DNA sequence: TGTGCCAGCAGCCCCAAAGAGACCCAGTACTTC.

This clonotype was counted at least ten times. J is TRBJ1-2 and V is TRBV10-3, with D perhaps matching TRBD1 (6 bases). Trimming took 7 bases from V and 8 from J, leaving 20 bases between them. The CDR3 is made up of 14 amino acids. In germline, CDR1 is ENHRY, CDR2 SYGVKD. The CDR3 DNA reads TGTGCCATCATAGAGGGACCGGACAGAGGGGGCTACACCTTC. Translation gives CAIIEGPDRGGYTF.

This CDR3 reads CASSLGASPPRSGLFTDTQYF. CDR3 in DNA: TGTGCCAGCAGCTTGGGGGCGAGTCCACCCCGGTCGGGACTCTTCACAGATACGCAGTATTTT. The chain is built from TRBV5-8 and TRBJ2-3; perhaps TRBD2 as D (6 bases). This CDR3 contains 21 residues. Deletions cut 0 bases from V and 2 bases from J, with 28 bases between. Per germline, CDR1 SGHTS and CDR2 YDEGEE.

Comments on this clonotype: A much more abundant neighbour one base away suggests this may be a read error. Here the CDR3 omits its conserved ending phenylalanine or tryptophan, so a read error is the likely source. This rearrangement joins TRBV6-5 to TRBJ2-1, with TRBD2 matching 10 bases. The CDR3 loop spans 14 amino acids. The germline CDR1 and CDR2 sequences are MNHEY and SVGAGI. The J segment lost 3 bases and the V segment lost 8 bases, leaving 4 bases of the junction unmatched. The CDR3 spells CASSSGGGYNEQFS. CDR3 bases: TGTGCCAGCTCCAGCGGGGGGGGCTACAATGAGCAGTTCTCC.

The chain joins TRBV2 to TRBJ1-1; D might be TRBD1 (6 bases). CDR3 size: 14 residues. V lost 8 bases to trimming and J lost 1 base, with 14 bases between them. In germline, CDR1 is SNHLY, CDR2 FYNNEI. CDR3 amino acids: CASQRETGNTEAFF. The CDR3 nucleotides read TGTGCCAGCCAACGAGAGACAGGGAACACTGAAGCTTTCTTT.

This clonotype was found a few times. The V and J genes are TRBV6-1 and TRBJ1-5; 11 bases map to TRBD1. The germline V gene has CDR1 MNHNS and CDR2 SASEGT. The CDR3 totals 15 residues. V shed 10 bases and J 4 bases; nucleotides not matched to a gene: 9. The CDR3 bases are TGTGCCACCAGCCCCGGGACAGGGGGTAATCAGCCCCAGCATTTT. Its translation is CATSPGTGGNQPQHF.

The chain couples TRBV28 to TRBJ1-1; D perhaps matches TRBD1 (5 bases). Germline values: CDR1 MDHEN, CDR2 SYDVKM. With 7 bases removed from V and 7 bases from J, the gap between germline ends came to 19 bases. This CDR3 is 14 amino acids long. Written as DNA, the CDR3 is TGTGCCAGCACCTTTGGGGTTGGAAGGGGTGAAGCTTTCTTT. It translates to CASTFGVGRGEAFF.

This chain links TRBV5-6 with TRBJ2-5; 8 bases fit TRBD2. The CDR3 has 16 amino acids. The germline CDR1 and CDR2 sequences are SGHDT and YYEEEE. The V and J ends lost 2 bases and 1 base, in that order; junction bases with no gene match: 7. CDR3 amino acids: CASSLRRGALQETQYF. CDR3 bases: TGTGCCAGCAGCTTACGGCGGGGGGCACTCCAAGAGACCCAGTACTTC.

This clonotype came up a few times. The chain carries TRBV28 and TRBJ2-1; a weak D match, TRBD1 (6 bases). The CDR3 is 12 residues long. In germline, CDR1 is MDHEN, CDR2 SYDVKM. V dropped 6 bases and J dropped 8 bases, with 11 bases sitting between them. CDR3 amino acids: CASSSQGDEQFF. The DNA for the CDR3 is TGTGCCAGCAGCTCACAGGGCGATGAGCAGTTCTTC.

J is TRBJ1-5 and V is TRBV12-3 or TRBV12-4; no clear D. Trimming removed 1 base from V and 8 bases from J, with 6 bases in between. This CDR3 is 12 amino acids long. The DNA for the CDR3 is TGTGCCAGCAGTTTAGAGGGAAAGCCCCAGCATTTT. Its translation: CASSLEGKPQHF.

V and J are TRBV21-1 and TRBJ1-1; the D segment call TRBD1 is taken from the table without a DNA check. TRBV21-1 is a pseudogene segment. The CDR3 spans 19 residues. CDR3: CASSRKNRGRLIWSTEAFF. The DNA for the CDR3 is TGTGCCAGCAGCCGAAAAAACAGGGGGCGTTTGATTTGGAGCACTGAAGCTTTCTTT.

The sample holds a few counts of this clonotype. The rearrangement uses TRBV5-1 and TRBJ1-1; no reliable D call. V dropped 0 bases and J dropped 2 bases, with 8 bases sitting between them. Germline V CDR1 and CDR2: SGHRS, YFSETQ. The CDR3 length is 14 residues. The CDR3 loop reads CASSLEHRNTEAFF. The CDR3 coding sequence is TGCGCCAGCAGCTTGGAACACAGAAACACTGAAGCTTTCTTT.

The CDR3 DNA reads as TGTGCCACTATGGGACAGCTATATGGCTACACCTTC. Translation gives CATMGQLYGYTF. This chain joins TRBV6-2 or TRBV6-3 and TRBJ1-2, with 7 bases fitting TRBD1. The germline V gene encodes CDR1 MNHEY and CDR2 SVGEGT. The CDR3 has 12 amino acids. The trim removed 10 bases at V and 5 bases at J, leaving 7 bases unmatched.